This T cell receptor beta chain stems from a study of T cell responses to AZD1222 COVID-19 vaccine. Study-wide results and limits: Only a handful of AZD1222 recipients, roughly six in all, had baseline seropositivity. Most donors were white British, females outnumbered males, and clonal diversity was possibly underestimated.

Doses given second, at about 4 or about 12 weeks, were pooled. Comment on this clone: The antigen is not known.

The table came from immunoSEQ multiplex PCR; TCRdb's copy has only in-frame clones and leaves some out. The sample has approximately 170,000 clones, approximately 94% seen once. Trimming pared 7 bases from V and 7 bases from J, leaving 20 bases between. This CDR3 has 15 residues. Germline values: CDR1 MNHNY, CDR2 SVGAGI (reference sequence). This TCR came from an adult who received the AZD1222 COVID-19 vaccine. The input for sequencing was peripheral blood, taken 28 days after the second AZD1222 dose. The rearrangement links TRBV6-6 to TRBJ2-1; D is possibly TRBD1 or TRBD2 (5 bases each). This CDR3 reads CASIKLGQGHNEQFF. Written as DNA, the CDR3 is TGTGCCAGCATAAAACTAGGGCAGGGTCATAATGAGCAGTTCTTC.